Reported below is one T cell receptor beta chain. Trimming removed 8 bases from V and 5 bases from J, with 9 bases in between. This CDR3 region has 11 residues. This sample was included in a study of blood T cell repertoires in COVID-19. Turning to the study itself: The cDNA or gDNA used as material had been derived from T cells, B-cell-depleted T cells, or PBMCs.

Authors' processing steps: Scientists estimated how many nucleated cells there were by amplifying reference gene primers. Profiling relied on immunoSEQ multiplex PCR, and the TCRdb table lists in-frame clones only, not all of them. V and J calls and clone size are as listed in that table; D and trimming were resolved from the DNA. The table shows 350,000 to 450,000 clones, with around 84% occurring only once. The genes are TRBV12-3 or TRBV12-4 and TRBJ1-1; unclear D gene. Sequenced material: peripheral blood. This TCR derives from a woman aged 18-29 years with acute or convalescent COVID-19. CDR3 amino acids: CASVVRTEAFF. CDR3 DNA sequence: TGTGCCAGCGTTGTTCGGACTGAAGCTTTCTTT.